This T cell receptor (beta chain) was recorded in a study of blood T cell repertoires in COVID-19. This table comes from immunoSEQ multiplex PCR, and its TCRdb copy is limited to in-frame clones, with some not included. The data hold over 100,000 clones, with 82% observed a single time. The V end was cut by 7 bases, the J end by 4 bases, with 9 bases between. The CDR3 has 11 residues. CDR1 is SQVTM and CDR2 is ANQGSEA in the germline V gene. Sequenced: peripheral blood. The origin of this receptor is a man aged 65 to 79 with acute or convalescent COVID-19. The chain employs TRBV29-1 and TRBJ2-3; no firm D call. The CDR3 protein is CSAPAADTQYF. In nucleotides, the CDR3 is TGCAGCGCCCCCGCGGCAGATACGCAGTATTTT.